This T cell receptor (beta chain) comes out of a study of OX40 agonist ivuxolimab in advanced cancers. Study context: The drug used for patients, ivuxolimab, was an agonistic anti-OX40 (CD134) antibody. Each dose-escalation patient presented with hepatocellular carcinoma, melanoma, renal cell or head and neck cancer.

The CDR3 runs 14 residues. Germline loops: CDR1 SEHNR, CDR2 FQNEAQ (reference sequence). The V end was cut by 3 bases, the J end by 0 bases, with 9 bases between. With baseline, cycle 4 day 1, and cycle 7 day 1 as timepoints, blood was sampled. Study findings and constraints: Both blood CD4+ and CD8+ T cells showed clonal growth by week 6 at 0.1 to 3.0 mg/kg.

As to this clone: Its target is not known.

Clones were sequenced by immunoSEQ multiplex PCR, and TCRdb holds only the in-frame ones, with some missing. The sample has 35,000 or so clones, approximately 80% seen once. The V gene is TRBV7-9, the J gene TRBJ2-7; weak D call: TRBD1 (6 bases). The receptor was derived from an adult with an advanced solid tumor such as melanoma, head and neck, liver or kidney cancer. Specimen: CD4+ or CD8+ T cells sorted from blood, collected in a trial of the OX40 agonist ivuxolimab. The CDR3 reads CASSFTGNSYEQYF. The CDR3, as DNA: TGTGCCAGCAGCTTTACAGGGAACTCCTACGAGCAGTACTTC.